Shown below are 28 T cell receptor beta chains from a single sample sequenced in a study of Graves' ophthalmopathy and Graves' hyperthyroidism. Amplification targeted the TCR beta CDR3 regions, with RNA transcripts as the source material. Following a first-round RT-PCR that used HTBI primers, a second-round multiplex PCR was carried out. TCRdb independently ran MiXCR on the multiplex PCR reads; one entry per CDR3 protein. Among approximately 480,000 distinct CDR3 sequences listed, around an eighth were seen once. Sequencing was done on a sample of blood. The source of these receptors is a woman in her twenties or thirties with Graves' ophthalmopathy.

This chain connects TRBV27 to TRBJ1-1, with TRBD1 identical over 8 bases. Germline lookup yields CDR1 MNHEY and CDR2 SMNVEV (reference sequence). The CDR3 consists of 18 residues. The ends lost 1 base at V and 6 bases at J; junction bases unmatched: 16. CDR3 in DNA: TGTGCCAGCAGTTTATGGGCAAATAACGACAGGGGACGCGCTGAAGCTTTCTTT. Amino acids: CASSLWANNDRGRAEAFF.

The table lists this clonotype with many counts. This rearrangement joins TRBV6-2 or TRBV6-3 to TRBJ2-7, with D tentatively TRBD1 or TRBD2 (6 bases each). V lost 6 bases, J lost 0 bases, and 9 bases lay in between. Germline assignment: CDR1 MNHEY and CDR2 SVGEGT. There are 13 residues in the CDR3. CDR3 DNA sequence: TGTGCCAGCAGAGGGGGGAGCTCCTACGAGCAGTACTTC. Protein product: CASRGGSSYEQYF.

V and J are TRBV27 and TRBJ2-7; D unresolved. The CDR3 extends over 14 amino acids. V lost 1 base to trimming and J lost 2 bases, with 9 bases between them. Germline V gene lookup returns CDR1 MNHEY and CDR2 SMNVEV (reference sequence). The CDR3 region is CASSLYPATYEQYF. In nucleotides, the CDR3 is TGTGCCAGCAGTTTATACCCCGCTACCTACGAGCAGTACTTC.

This clonotype was detected only once. A clone one base away is much larger, so this may be a read error. The V and J genes are TRBV6-5 and TRBJ2-7; no firm D call. This CDR3 is built from 15 residues. Germline assignment: CDR1 MNHEY and CDR2 SVGAGI. V dropped 6 bases and J dropped 2 bases, with 17 bases sitting between them. CDR3 coding DNA: TGTGCCAGCAGGTATACATATACCTGGACCTACGAGCAGTACTTC. Amino acids: CASRYTYTWTYEQYF.

A note on this clonotype: One base away lies a much larger clone, so this may be a sequencing read error. The chain joins TRBV6-5 to TRBJ2-2, with D perhaps TRBD2 (5 bases). CDR1 and CDR2 from the germline V gene are MNHEY and SVGAGI. The CDR3 totals 11 residues. The chain's CDR3 is CATRTTGDLFF. The CDR3 coding sequence is TGTGCCACACGAACGACCGGGGATCTGTTTTTT.

This clonotype has only a few counts. A read error is possible here, since a much larger clone lies one base away. J is TRBJ2-5 and V is TRBV7-2, with unresolved D. Germline V gene sequence: CDR1 SGHTA, CDR2 FQGNSA. Trimming took 8 bases from V and 7 from J, leaving 5 bases between them. The CDR3 length is 9 residues. The DNA of the CDR3 is TGTGCCAGCGGGCGGACCCAGTACTTC. Protein sequence: CASGRTQYF.

This clonotype was recorded many times. The V gene is TRBV6-1, the J gene TRBJ2-5; weak D call: TRBD1 (5 bases). Germline loops: CDR1 MNHNS, CDR2 SASEGT. This CDR3 contains 13 residues. V lost 5 bases to trimming and J lost 4 bases, with 11 bases between them. Here the CDR3 DNA reads TGTGCCAGCAGTCGAGACAGAGCAGAGACCCAGTACTTC. This codes for CASSRDRAETQYF.

This clonotype was found a few times. This sequence joins TRBV11-2 and TRBJ1-5; 11 nucleotides line up with TRBD1. This CDR3 has 17 residues. The V gene end was trimmed by 1 base and the J gene end by 5 bases; junction bases not matched to a gene: 7. In germline, CDR1 is SGHAT, CDR2 FQNNGV. CDR3 in amino acids: CASSLGRTGGADQPQHF. The CDR3 nucleotides are TGTGCCAGCAGCTTAGGTCGGACAGGGGGCGCCGATCAGCCCCAGCATTTT.

Ten or more counts support this clonotype. J is TRBJ2-2 and V is TRBV28; 8 nucleotides match TRBD2. The germline gives CDR1 MDHEN, CDR2 SYDVKM. This CDR3 is built from 15 residues. Trimming removed 6 bases from V and 2 bases from J; junction bases left unmatched: 5. CDR3 bases: TGTGCCAGCAGAGGAGCGGGAGTAAACACCGGGGAGCTGTTTTTT. This sequence encodes CASRGAGVNTGELFF.

The rearrangement links TRBV6-5 to TRBJ2-7, with 8 nucleotides matching TRBD1. The germline V gene has CDR1 MNHEY and CDR2 SVGAGI. Losses at the gene ends were 4 bases for V and 6 bases for J; bases not matched to a gene: 11. The CDR3 consists of 15 residues. The CDR3 loop is CASSSPGTGGVEQYF. CDR3 DNA sequence: TGTGCCAGCAGTTCGCCCGGGACAGGAGGAGTCGAGCAGTACTTC.

In this sample, this clonotype turned up many times. The rearrangement links TRBV12-5 to TRBJ2-5, with 7 bases lining up with TRBD1. Per the germline V gene, CDR1 is LGHNT and CDR2 is FRNRAP. J gave up 4 bases and V 1 base, and 0 bases lay outside the gene matches. The CDR3 is 13 residues long. The CDR3 reads CASGLDRGETQYF. For the CDR3, the DNA is TGTGCTAGTGGTTTGGACAGGGGAGAGACCCAGTACTTC.

This clonotype showed up many times. The CDR3 DNA is TGTGCCAGCAGTGCGAGACAGGGGGATAATTCACCCCTCCACTTT. Translating it yields CASSARQGDNSPLHF. This rearrangement joins TRBV6-1 to TRBJ1-6; 9 positions agree with TRBD1. The CDR3 has 15 residues. Trimming removed 4 bases from V and 5 bases from J; junction bases left unmatched: 3. Looked up from germline, CDR1 is MNHNS and CDR2 is SASEGT.

This clonotype was observed at least ten times. The genes are TRBV11-2 and TRBJ2-2; D tentatively fits TRBD1 or TRBD2 (5 bases each). Germline V gene data show CDR1 as SGHAT and CDR2 as FQNNGV. CDR3 length: 16 amino acids. V shed 5 bases and J shed 1 base, with 14 bases lying between them. The CDR3 loop reads CASSQRGARNTGELFF. CDR3 nucleotide sequence: TGTGCCAGCAGCCAGCGAGGGGCGCGGAACACCGGGGAGCTGTTTTTT.

This clonotype was found many times. V is TRBV28 and J is TRBJ1-1, with D possibly TRBD1 on 6 matching bases. This CDR3 is 14 amino acids long. Trimming took 7 bases from V and 0 from J, leaving 12 bases between them. Germline V gene lookup returns CDR1 MDHEN and CDR2 SYDVKM. As DNA, the CDR3 is TGTGCCAGCACCGGACAGTTTTTGAACACTGAAGCTTTCTTT. Amino acids: CASTGQFLNTEAFF.

This clonotype was detected many times. The CDR3 sequence is CASSLQGVNTEAFF. CDR3 DNA: TGTGCCAGCAGCTTGCAGGGGGTGAACACTGAAGCTTTCTTT. This chain links TRBV12-3 or TRBV12-4 with TRBJ1-1; 7 nucleotides match TRBD1. The ends lost 6 bases at V and 0 bases at J; junction bases unmatched: 4. The CDR3 sequence is 14 residues long.

This clonotype was seen ten or more times. A much larger clone is a single base away; this may be a read error. J is TRBJ1-5 and V is TRBV12-3 or TRBV12-4, with D unclear. Trimming pared 6 bases from V and 0 bases from J, leaving 12 bases between. This CDR3 is 15 amino acids long. CDR3 region: CASRSRGGSNQPQHF. The CDR3 DNA sequence: TGTGCCAGCAGATCCCGAGGTGGTAGCAATCAGCCCCAGCATTTT.

This clonotype was recorded many times. This chain connects TRBV15 to TRBJ1-1; D uncertain. The CDR3 extends over 13 amino acids. Deletions cut 3 bases from V and 0 bases from J, with 5 bases between. From germline, CDR1 is LNHNV and CDR2 YYDKDF (reference sequence). The CDR3 DNA is TGTGCCACCAGCAGGGGGATGAACACTGAAGCTTTCTTT. Translating it yields CATSRGMNTEAFF.

This clonotype was found many times. The genes are TRBV28 and TRBJ2-4; no reliable D call. Trimming took 5 bases from V and 7 from J, leaving 9 bases between them. The CDR3 sequence is 12 residues long. From germline, CDR1 is MDHEN and CDR2 SYDVKM. The CDR3 region is CASSLWTNIQYF. DNA for the CDR3: TGTGCCAGCAGTCTCTGGACGAACATTCAGTACTTC.

This clonotype was counted between two and nine times. This chain connects TRBV30 to TRBJ2-5, with TRBD2 matching 14 bases. Trimming cost V 2 bases and J 5 bases; bases outside gene matches: 13. From germline, CDR1 is GTSNPN and CDR2 SVGIG (reference sequence). CDR3 length: 18 amino acids. CDR3 sequence reads: CAWSTGTSGGLRVETQYF. The CDR3 DNA follows: TGTGCCTGGAGTACTGGGACTAGCGGGGGACTACGAGTCGAGACCCAGTACTTC. The full variable domain, completed using reference TRBV30 and TRBJ2-5, is SQTIHQWPATLVQPVGSPLSLECTVEGTSNPNLYWYRQAAGRGLQLLFYSVGIGQISSEVPQNLSASRPQDRQFILSSKKLLLSDSGFYLCAWSTGTSGGLRVETQYFGPGTRLLVL.

This clonotype turned up a few times. The chain recombines TRBV6-5 with TRBJ1-6; TRBD1 might be the D (5 bases). V dropped 0 bases and J dropped 0 bases, with 9 bases sitting between them. From germline, CDR1 is MNHEY and CDR2 SVGAGI. The CDR3 runs 17 residues. Here the CDR3 reads CASSYSTASSYNSPLHF. In DNA, the CDR3 is TGTGCCAGCAGTTACTCGACAGCGAGCTCCTATAATTCACCCCTCCACTTT.

This clonotype was seen repeatedly, ten times or more. This chain links TRBV4-1 with TRBJ2-5, with TRBD2 as a possible D gene (6 bases). The germline CDR1 and CDR2 sequences are MGHRA and YSYEKL. The ends were cut back, 3 bases at V and 2 bases at J, with 7 bases in the middle. The CDR3 consists of 13 residues. The CDR3 protein is CASSQGLQETQYF. In nucleotides, the CDR3 is TGCGCCAGCAGCCAGGGACTTCAAGAGACCCAGTACTTC.

The sample holds many counts of this clonotype. V is TRBV27 and J is TRBJ1-2, with 7 bases matching TRBD1. CDR1 is MNHEY, CDR2 SMNVEV, per germline (reference sequence). This CDR3 has 15 amino acids. J lost 2 bases, V lost 3 bases, and 6 bases had no gene match. CDR3 in DNA: TGTGCCAGCAGTTTGGACCGGGACAGAAACTATGGCTACACCTTC. Translating gives CASSLDRDRNYGYTF.

This clonotype was recorded at least ten times. V usage is TRBV4-3 and J usage is TRBJ2-7; D gene unclear. V dropped 6 bases and J dropped 2 bases, with 11 bases sitting between them. Germline lookup yields CDR1 LGHNA and CDR2 YSLEER. This CDR3 contains 13 residues. The CDR3 DNA reads TGCGCCAGCAGGTCCGTAGCCCCCTACGAGCAGTACTTC. It encodes CASRSVAPYEQYF.

This clonotype was detected ten times or more. The chain is built from TRBV27 and TRBJ2-7; TRBD1 might be the D (5 bases). The germline V gene encodes CDR1 MNHEY and CDR2 SMNVEV (reference sequence). This CDR3 region has 13 residues. V dropped 3 bases and J dropped 6 bases, with 12 bases sitting between them. The CDR3 DNA reads TGTGCCAGCAGTTTGGGGCAGCCGAGCGAGCAGTACTTC. Translation: CASSLGQPSEQYF.

This clonotype was observed many times. V gene TRBV6-5 combines with J gene TRBJ2-6, with D hard to call. The V end lost 0 bases, the J end lost 0 bases, and 6 bases lay between the germline ends. The length of the CDR3 is 16 residues. The germline V gene encodes CDR1 MNHEY and CDR2 SVGAGI. CDR3 sequence (DNA): TGTGCCAGCAGTTACTCATCCTTCTCTGGGGCCAACGTCCTGACTTTC. Translated, it gives CASSYSSFSGANVLTF.

The genes are TRBV20-1 and TRBJ1-1; perhaps TRBD1 as D (6 bases). V lost 1 base and J 2 bases, leaving 17 bases between the germline ends. Germline V gene data show CDR1 as DFQATT and CDR2 as SNEGSKA (reference sequence). The CDR3 runs to 16 residues. DNA of the CDR3: TGCAGTGCTAGAGGTCAACGGGACAAATATAACACTGAAGCTTTCTTT. Encoded protein: CSARGQRDKYNTEAFF.

This clonotype was counted many times. The chain links TRBV28 to TRBJ1-5, with 8 bases identical to TRBD1. V trimming: 7 bases; J trimming: 6 bases; junction bases outside the gene matches: 8. Germline CDR1 is MDHEN and CDR2 is SYDVKM. CDR3 length: 14 residues. The CDR3 protein is CASIIPGGGQPQHF. The CDR3, as DNA: TGTGCCAGCATCATTCCAGGGGGCGGTCAGCCCCAGCATTTT.

The chain couples TRBV20-1 to TRBJ2-5; D tentatively reads TRBD1 or TRBD2 (6 bases each). From germline, CDR1 is DFQATT and CDR2 SNEGSKA (reference sequence). The CDR3 contains 15 residues. Trimming left V 6 bases short and J 2 bases short, with 19 bases between. The CDR3 region is CSAPRGAFTQETQYF. The CDR3 nucleotides are TGCAGTGCCCCTAGGGGGGCCTTCACTCAAGAGACCCAGTACTTC.